The entry below gives a single T cell receptor beta chain sequence along with its context. TCRdb's table, derived via immunoSEQ multiplex PCR, lists solely in-frame clones and lacks some. The table lists over 1.5 million clones, 95% to 99% of them singletons. This CDR3 contains 13 residues. The germline V and J ends were trimmed by 3 bases and 3 bases, with 6 bases remaining between them. The V gene's germline CDR1 is SEHNR and CDR2 FQNEAQ (reference sequence). The sample is drawn from a study of shared clonotypes between healthy human individuals. The receptor was derived from a man aged 30-40 years in good health. Sequencing was done on a sample of naive CD4+ T cells sorted from blood. Documented subset: CD45RA+ positively selected. The rearrangement uses TRBV7-9 and TRBJ2-1; no definite D call. In DNA, the CDR3 is TGTGCCAGCAGCTTCAGTGACTACAATGAGCAGTTCTTC. Translation: CASSFSDYNEQFF.